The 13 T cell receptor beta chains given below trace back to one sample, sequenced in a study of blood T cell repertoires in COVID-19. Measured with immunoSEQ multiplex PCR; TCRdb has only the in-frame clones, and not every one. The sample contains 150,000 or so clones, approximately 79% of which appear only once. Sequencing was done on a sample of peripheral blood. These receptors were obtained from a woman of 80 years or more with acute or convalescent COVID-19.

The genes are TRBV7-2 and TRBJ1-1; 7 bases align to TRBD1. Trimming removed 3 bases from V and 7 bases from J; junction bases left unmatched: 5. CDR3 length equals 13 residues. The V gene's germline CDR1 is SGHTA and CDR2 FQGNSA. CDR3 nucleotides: TGTGCCAGCAGCTTCGACAGGGAAGTTGAAGCTTTCTTT. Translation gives CASSFDREVEAFF.

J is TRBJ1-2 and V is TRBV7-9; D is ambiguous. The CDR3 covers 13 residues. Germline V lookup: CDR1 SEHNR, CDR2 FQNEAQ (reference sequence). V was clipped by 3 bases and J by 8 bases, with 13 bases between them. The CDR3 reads CASSFPPPGGYTF. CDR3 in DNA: TGTGCCAGCAGCTTTCCCCCCCCGGGGGGCTACACCTTC.

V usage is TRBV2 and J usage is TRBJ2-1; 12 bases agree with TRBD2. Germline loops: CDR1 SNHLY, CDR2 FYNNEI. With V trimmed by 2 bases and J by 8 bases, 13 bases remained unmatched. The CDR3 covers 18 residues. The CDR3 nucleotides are TGTGCCAGCAGTGAAAGACCAGGGGGGAGGACTAGCGGGGATGAGCAGTTCTTC. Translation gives CASSERPGGRTSGDEQFF.

This CDR3 is CASSPDLGGGQGYTF. For the CDR3, the DNA is TGCGCCAGCAGCCCGGACCTTGGGGGAGGGCAAGGCTACACCTTC. This chain joins TRBV5-1 and TRBJ1-2; weak D call: TRBD1 (5 bases). The CDR3 is 15 residues long. Trimming shortened V by 4 bases and J by 8 bases, and 21 bases separated the two germline ends. In germline, CDR1 is SGHRS, CDR2 YFSETQ.

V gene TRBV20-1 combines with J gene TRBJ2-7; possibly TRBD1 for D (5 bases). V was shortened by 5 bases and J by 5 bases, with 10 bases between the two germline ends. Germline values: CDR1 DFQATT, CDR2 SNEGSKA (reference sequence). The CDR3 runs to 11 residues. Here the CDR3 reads CSAGRQHEQYF. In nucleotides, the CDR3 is TGCAGTGCTGGGCGACAGCACGAGCAGTACTTC.

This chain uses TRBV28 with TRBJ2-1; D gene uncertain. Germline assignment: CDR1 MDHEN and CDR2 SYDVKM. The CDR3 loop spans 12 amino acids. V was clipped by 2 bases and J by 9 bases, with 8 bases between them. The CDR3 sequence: CASSLAKLEQFF. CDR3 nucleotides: TGTGCCAGCAGTTTAGCGAAGCTTGAGCAGTTCTTC.

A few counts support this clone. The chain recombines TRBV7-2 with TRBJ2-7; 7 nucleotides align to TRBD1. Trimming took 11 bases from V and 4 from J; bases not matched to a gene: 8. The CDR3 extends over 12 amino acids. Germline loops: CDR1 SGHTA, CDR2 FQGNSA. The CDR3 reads CASGQAGYEQYF. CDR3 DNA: TGTGCCTCTGGACAGGCCGGGTACGAGCAGTACTTC.

CDR3 in amino acids: CASSGGQAYEQYF. CDR3 in DNA: TGCGCCAGCAGTGGTGGACAGGCCTACGAGCAGTACTTC. The rearrangement uses TRBV10-1 and TRBJ2-7; the match to TRBD1 covers 7 bases. Germline CDR1 is WNHNN and CDR2 is SYGVQD (reference sequence). The CDR3 runs 13 residues. Trimming at V came to 4 bases and at J to 2 bases, leaving 2 bases not matched to a gene.

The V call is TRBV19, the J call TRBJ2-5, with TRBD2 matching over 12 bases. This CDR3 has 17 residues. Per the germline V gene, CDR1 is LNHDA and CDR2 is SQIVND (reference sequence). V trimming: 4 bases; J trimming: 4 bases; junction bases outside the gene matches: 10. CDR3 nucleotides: TGTGCCAGTAGTAAGGAGCCTAGCGGGAGGGCCGGAGAGACCCAGTACTTC. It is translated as CASSKEPSGRAGETQYF. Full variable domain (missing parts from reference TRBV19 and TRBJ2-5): DGGITQSPKYLFRKEGQNVTLSCEQNLNHDAMYWYRQDPGQGLRLIYYSQIVNDFQKGDIAEGYSVSREKKESFPLTVTSAQKNPTAFYLCASSKEPSGRAGETQYFGPGTRLLVL.

Here the CDR3 reads CSVGRTGAGTEAFF. DNA for the CDR3: TGCAGCGTCGGCCGAACAGGGGCTGGCACTGAAGCTTTCTTT. This chain joins TRBV29-1 and TRBJ1-1; 7 positions agree with TRBD1. The J segment lost 4 bases and the V segment lost 6 bases, leaving 11 bases of the junction unmatched. Looked up from germline, CDR1 is SQVTM and CDR2 is ANQGSEA. This CDR3 contains 14 residues.

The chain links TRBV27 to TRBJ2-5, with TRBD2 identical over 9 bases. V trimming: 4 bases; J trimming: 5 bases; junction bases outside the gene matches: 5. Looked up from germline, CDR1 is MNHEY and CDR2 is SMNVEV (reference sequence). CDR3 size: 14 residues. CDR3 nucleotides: TGTGCCAGCAGTTCGACTAGCGGCTCGGAGACCCAGTACTTC. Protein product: CASSSTSGSETQYF.

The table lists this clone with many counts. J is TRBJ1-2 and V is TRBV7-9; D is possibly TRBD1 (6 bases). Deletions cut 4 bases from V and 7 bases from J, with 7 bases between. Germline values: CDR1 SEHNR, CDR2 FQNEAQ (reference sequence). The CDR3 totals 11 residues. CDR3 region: CASSSTGGYTF. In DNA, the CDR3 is TGTGCCAGCAGCTCGACAGGTGGCTACACCTTC.

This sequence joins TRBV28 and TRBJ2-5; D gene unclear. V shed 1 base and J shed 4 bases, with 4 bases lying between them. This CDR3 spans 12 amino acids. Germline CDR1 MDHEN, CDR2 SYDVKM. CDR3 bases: TGTGCCAGCAGTTTATTGAGAGAGACCCAGTACTTC. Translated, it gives CASSLLRETQYF.